Given below is one T cell receptor beta chain in context. Here immunoSEQ multiplex PCR was the method, and the copy in TCRdb shows in-frame clones only, minus some. This sample has around 12,000 clones, with 70% to 85% found just once. These data originate in a study of tumor-infiltrating lymphocytes in localized non-small cell lung cancer. Sample: uninvolved lung tissue not adjacent to the tumor. The receptor was isolated from a human donor with non-small cell lung cancer.

CDR3 sequence: CASSLEVGNSYEQYF. The CDR3 DNA is TGCGCCAGCAGCTTGGAGGTTGGAAACTCCTACGAGCAGTACTTC. The chain couples TRBV5-1 to TRBJ2-7; D unclear. CDR3 length: 15 amino acids. Germline lookup yields CDR1 SGHRS and CDR2 YFSETQ. V lost 0 bases and J lost 0, with 10 bases in between.